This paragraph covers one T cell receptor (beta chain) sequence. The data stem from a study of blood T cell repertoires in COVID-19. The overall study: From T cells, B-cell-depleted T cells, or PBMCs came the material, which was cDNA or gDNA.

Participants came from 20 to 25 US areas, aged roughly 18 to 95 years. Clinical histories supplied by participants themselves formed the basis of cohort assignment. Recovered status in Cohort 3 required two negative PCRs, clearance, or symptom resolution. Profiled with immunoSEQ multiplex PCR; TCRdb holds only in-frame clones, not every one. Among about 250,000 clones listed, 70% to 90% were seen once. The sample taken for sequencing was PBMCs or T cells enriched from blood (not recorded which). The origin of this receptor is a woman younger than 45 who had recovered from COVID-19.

This chain's CDR3 is CASSYSRDSRVEQYF. Written as DNA, the CDR3 is TGTGCCAGCAGTTACTCGAGGGACAGCCGGGTCGAGCAGTACTTC. The V and J genes are TRBV6-7 and TRBJ2-7, with 7 bases aligning to TRBD1. TRBV6-7 qualifies as an ORF whose function is uncertain. V dropped 0 bases and J dropped 6; count of bases not matched to a gene: 8. The CDR3 contains 15 residues.